Below, 17 T cell receptor beta chains from the same sample are listed, as sequenced in a study of identifying expanded T cells in peripheral blood. TCRdb's copy holds only in-frame clones and misses some; the assay was immunoSEQ multiplex PCR. This table holds 100,000 or so clones, around nine tenths found once. The sequencing sample was made of blood. These receptors originate from a person aged 18 to 75 in good health.

The V call is TRBV2, the J call TRBJ2-1; D might be TRBD1 (6 bases). V was trimmed by 9 bases and J by 8 bases, leaving 14 bases between them. CDR1 is SNHLY and CDR2 is FYNNEI in the germline V gene. This CDR3 region has 12 residues. In nucleotides, the CDR3 is TGTGCCAGTCCGGACAGACACTATGAGCAGTTCTTC. Protein sequence: CASPDRHYEQFF.

The V and J genes are TRBV7-2 and TRBJ1-1; 7 bases are shared with TRBD1. The germline gives CDR1 SGHTA, CDR2 FQGNSA. The CDR3 spans 13 residues. The J segment lost 7 bases and the V segment lost 2 bases, leaving 4 bases of the junction unmatched. The CDR3 loop reads CASSLSYRGEAFF. For the CDR3, the DNA is TGTGCCAGCAGCTTATCGTACAGGGGTGAAGCTTTCTTT. Variable domain in full (rest from reference TRBV7-2 and TRBJ1-1): GAGVSQSPSNKVTEKGKDVELRCDPISGHTALYWYRQSLGQGLEFLIYFQGNSAPDKSGLPSDRFSAERTGGSVSTLTIQRTQQEDSAVYLCASSLSYRGEAFFGQGTRLTVV.

The rearrangement joins TRBV20-1 to TRBJ2-1; D is undetermined. Germline loops: CDR1 DFQATT, CDR2 SNEGSKA (reference sequence). The CDR3 has 8 amino acids. V lost 6 bases, J lost 14 bases, and 8 bases lay in between. The CDR3 nucleotides are TGCAGTGCCGGACGGGAGTTCTTC. Its translation: CSAGREFF.

V and J are TRBV7-8 and TRBJ2-5; the D gene is possibly TRBD1 (5 bases). The CDR3 totals 15 residues. Germline V gene data show CDR1 as SGHVS and CDR2 as FQNEAQ. Deletions cut 0 bases from V and 11 bases from J, with 19 bases between. CDR3 coding DNA: TGTGCCAGCAGCTTAGCGGCGCAGGGTTTAAGGCGTCAGTACTTC. As protein: CASSLAAQGLRRQYF.

The chain carries TRBV4-1 and TRBJ2-7, with TRBD2 matching 10 bases. With V trimmed by 6 bases and J by 0 bases, 8 bases remained unmatched. The CDR3 has 16 amino acids. Germline CDR1 reads MGHRA; CDR2 reads YSYEKL. The CDR3 sequence: CASSILAGALSYEQYF. The CDR3 DNA reads TGCGCCAGCAGTATCCTAGCGGGGGCTCTCTCCTACGAGCAGTACTTC.

This chain uses TRBV6-6 with TRBJ1-4, with no clear D. Trimming shortened V by 5 bases and J by 5 bases, and 15 bases separated the two germline ends. Germline V CDR1 and CDR2: MNHNY, SVGAGI (reference sequence). The CDR3 spans 15 residues. In nucleotides, the CDR3 is TGTGCCAGCAGTCCGGACGGGCTTGGGAATGAAAAACTGTTTTTT. It specifies CASSPDGLGNEKLFF.

This chain uses TRBV2 with TRBJ2-5; D is unresolved. Trimming removed 6 bases at V and 4 bases at J, with 15 bases between. Per the germline V gene, CDR1 is SNHLY and CDR2 is FYNNEI. This CDR3 spans 14 amino acids. The CDR3 loop is CASSSTGSGETQYF. The CDR3 region has the DNA TGTGCCAGCAGCTCCACCGGGTCCGGAGAGACCCAGTACTTC.

The chain recombines TRBV5-1 with TRBJ2-1, with a possible D match to TRBD2 (6 bases). V gave up 0 bases and J gave up 5 bases, with 12 bases separating them. Germline V lookup: CDR1 SGHRS, CDR2 YFSETQ. The CDR3 contains 15 residues. The CDR3 spells CASSLDPGLNNEQFF. CDR3 in DNA: TGCGCCAGCAGCTTGGATCCGGGACTTAACAATGAGCAGTTCTTC. Based on the CDR3 plus reference TRBV5-1 and TRBJ2-1, the full variable domain is KAGVTQTPRYLIKTRGQQVTLSCSPISGHRSVSWYQQTPGQGLQFLFEYFSETQRNKGNFPGRFSGRQFSNSRSEMNVSTLELGDSALYLCASSLDPGLNNEQFFGPGTRLTVL.

The chain employs TRBV7-2 and TRBJ2-7; TRBD1 is a possible D gene (6 bases). The germline CDR1 and CDR2 sequences are SGHTA and FQGNSA. This CDR3 region has 14 residues. V was clipped by 1 base and J by 3 bases, with 10 bases between them. This CDR3 is CASSLGQGHYEQYF. Here the CDR3 DNA reads TGTGCCAGCAGCTTAGGGCAGGGACACTACGAGCAGTACTTC.

The gene calls are TRBV6-1 and TRBJ1-5; D unclear. V dropped 1 base and J dropped 4 bases, with 11 bases sitting between them. The germline gives CDR1 MNHNS, CDR2 SASEGT. The CDR3 spans 15 residues. The CDR3 DNA is TGTGCCAGCAGTGAAGTTCTGGGGAGGAATCAGCCCCAGCATTTT. Protein product: CASSEVLGRNQPQHF.

A note on this clone: Because it lacks the conserved phenylalanine or tryptophan at the end, this CDR3 is likely a read error. The DNA is omitted, as the CDR3 cannot be located on it reliably, and the CDR3 follows TCRdb's listing. The V call is TRBV2, the J call TRBJ2-7; the table's D gene call, TRBD1, was not cross checked with the DNA. Germline V gene data show CDR1 as SNHLY and CDR2 as FYNNEI. The CDR3 sequence runs 8 residues, both termini included. CDR3 region: CASTPRGI.

The table lists this clone with a count of one. A much larger clone is a single base away; this may be a read error. The chain carries TRBV18 and TRBJ2-7; D may correspond to TRBD1 or TRBD2 (5 bases each). The CDR3 is made up of 15 amino acids. The V gene lost 2 bases and the J gene lost 1 base, with 12 bases spanning the gap. CDR1 is KGHSH, CDR2 LQKENI, per germline. In DNA form, the CDR3 reads TGTGCCAGCTCACCAGGGGGTGTTGGTTCCTACGAGCAGTACTTC. This encodes CASSPGGVGSYEQYF.

The chain links TRBV28 to TRBJ1-5; 7 bases are a match to TRBD1. This CDR3 has 16 residues. The germline V gene encodes CDR1 MDHEN and CDR2 SYDVKM. V dropped 3 bases and J dropped 0; count of bases not matched to a gene: 5. The CDR3 sequence is CASSFGTAPSNQPQHF. In DNA form, the CDR3 reads TGTGCCAGCAGTTTTGGGACAGCACCTAGCAATCAGCCCCAGCATTTT.

This chain connects TRBV28 to TRBJ2-5, with D perhaps matching TRBD2 (5 bases). Germline-derived CDR1 and CDR2 are MDHEN and SYDVKM. The CDR3 runs 13 residues. V was shortened by 5 bases and J by 5 bases, with 12 bases between the two germline ends. CDR3 region: CASSRGPTETQYF. The CDR3 coding sequence is TGTGCCAGCAGTCGCGGGCCGACGGAGACCCAGTACTTC.

This chain uses TRBV7-2 with TRBJ2-7; 10 nucleotides align to TRBD2. Losses at the gene ends were 6 bases for V and 4 bases for J; bases not matched to a gene: 9. This CDR3 has 15 amino acids. Germline CDR1 reads SGHTA; CDR2 reads FQGNSA. CDR3 sequence: CASRYAPSGGYEQYF. CDR3 DNA sequence: TGTGCCAGCAGGTACGCCCCTAGCGGGGGATACGAGCAGTACTTC.

The V and J genes are TRBV6-6 and TRBJ2-7, with D unresolved. V was pared by 9 bases and J by 4 bases, with 4 bases between. The CDR3 consists of 9 residues. CDR1 is MNHNY, CDR2 SVGAGI, per germline (reference sequence). CDR3 amino acids: CARNYEQYF. The CDR3 DNA sequence: TGTGCCAGGAATTACGAGCAGTACTTC.

This chain connects TRBV4-3 to TRBJ2-3; tentative D call: TRBD1 (6 bases). This CDR3 contains 14 residues. Trimming took 5 bases from V and 1 from J, leaving 10 bases between them. Looked up from germline, CDR1 is LGHNA and CDR2 is YSLEER. The CDR3 spells CASSGGHRTDTQYF. DNA of the CDR3: TGCGCCAGCAGCGGGGGACACCGCACAGATACGCAGTATTTT.